There are a few counts of the clone carrying this T cell receptor beta chain. Its cognate antigen is unknown. The data belong to a study of T cell repertoires in cytomegalovirus infection. TCRdb analysed the reads with MiXCR anew, one entry per CDR3 protein. Of about 360,000 distinct CDR3 sequences listed, around a third are singletons. The study's findings and limits: Accumulated public TCR beta family frequency recognized individuals carrying CMV together with the relevant HLA. The ex vivo response was dominated by HLA-C-restricted CMV-specific TCR beta clonotypes.

The receptor was derived from a human donor in good health (CMV status not recorded). Some clones in this sample may be carry-over from other donors' samples. Sequencing used cultured PBMCs, obtained from culture after CMV antigen stimulation.

In DNA form, the CDR3 reads TGTGCCAGCAGCGCGGTGGGCGAGAGAACGGGGGAGCAGTACTTC. Its protein is CASSAVGERTGEQYF. The chain links TRBV7-6 to TRBJ2-7, with D maybe TRBD2 (5 bases). This CDR3 has 15 amino acids. Germline V gene data show CDR1 as SGHVS and CDR2 as FNYEAQ. V was cut by 5 bases and J by 7 bases, with 21 bases left in between.